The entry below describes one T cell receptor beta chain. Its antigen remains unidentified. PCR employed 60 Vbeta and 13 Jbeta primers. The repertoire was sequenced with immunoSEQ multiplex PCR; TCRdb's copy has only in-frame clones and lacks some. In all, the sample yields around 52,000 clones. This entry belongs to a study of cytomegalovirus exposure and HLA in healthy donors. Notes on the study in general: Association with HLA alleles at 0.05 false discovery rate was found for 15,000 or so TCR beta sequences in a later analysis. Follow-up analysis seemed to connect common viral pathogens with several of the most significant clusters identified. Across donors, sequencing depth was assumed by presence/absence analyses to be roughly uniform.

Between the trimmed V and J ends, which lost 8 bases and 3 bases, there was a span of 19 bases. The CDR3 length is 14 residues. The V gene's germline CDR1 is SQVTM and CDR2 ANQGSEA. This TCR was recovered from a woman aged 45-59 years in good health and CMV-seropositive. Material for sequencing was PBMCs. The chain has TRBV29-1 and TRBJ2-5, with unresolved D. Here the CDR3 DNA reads TGCAGCATCCCCCCGACGGGTCGGGAAGAGACCCAGTACTTC. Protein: CSIPPTGREETQYF. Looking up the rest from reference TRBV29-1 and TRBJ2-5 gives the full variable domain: SAVISQKPSRDICQRGTSLTIQCQVDSQVTMMFWYRQQPGQSLTLIATANQGSEATYESGFVIDKFPISRPNLTFSTLTVSNMSPEDSSIYLCSIPPTGREETQYFGPGTRLLVL.